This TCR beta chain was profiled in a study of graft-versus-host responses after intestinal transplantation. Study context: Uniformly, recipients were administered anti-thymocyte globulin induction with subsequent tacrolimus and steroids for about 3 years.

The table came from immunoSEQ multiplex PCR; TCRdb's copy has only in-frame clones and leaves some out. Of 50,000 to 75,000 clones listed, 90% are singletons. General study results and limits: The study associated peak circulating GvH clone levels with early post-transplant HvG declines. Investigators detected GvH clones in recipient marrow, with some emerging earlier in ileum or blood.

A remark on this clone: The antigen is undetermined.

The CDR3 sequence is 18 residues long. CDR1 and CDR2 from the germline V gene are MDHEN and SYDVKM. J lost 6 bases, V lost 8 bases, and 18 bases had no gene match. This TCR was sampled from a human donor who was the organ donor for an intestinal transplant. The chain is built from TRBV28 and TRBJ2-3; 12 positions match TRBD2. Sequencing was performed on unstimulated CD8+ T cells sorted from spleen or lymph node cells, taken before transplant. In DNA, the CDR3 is TGTGCCAGCGACACGGCTAGCGGGGGGGAGCTCTACAAGGATACGCAGTATTTT. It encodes CASDTASGGELYKDTQYF.